This is a list of T cell receptor beta chains from one sample in a study of identical twins. From the 5' RACE reads, TCRdb called clonotypes with MiXCR, one entry per CDR3 protein. The sample contains around 100,000 distinct CDR3 sequences, under 7% of which appear only once. The sample comprised memory T cells sorted from blood. Receptor source: a woman between 45 and 65 years old in good health. The CDR3 runs from the conserved cysteine through the conserved F or W. Each record gives: clone size, V gene, D gene, J gene, CDR3 DNA, CDR3 protein. The D gene is left open where the match is weak. Part of the rows lack a size; the others show once, few, many or a class for expanded clones.

abundance: many; v_gene: TRBV20-1; d_gene: -; j_gene: TRBJ1-1; CDR3nt: TGCAGTGCTAGTCGACAGGTTCACATCACTGAAGCTTTCTTT; CDR3aa: CSASRQVHITEAFF
abundance: few; v_gene: TRBV7-8; d_gene: TRBD2; j_gene: TRBJ2-5; CDR3nt: TGTGCCAGCAGCTTAGGACTAGCGGTTCAAGAGTCCCAGTACTTC; CDR3aa: CASSLGLAVQESQYF
abundance: many; v_gene: TRBV24-1; d_gene: TRBD2; j_gene: TRBJ2-5; CDR3nt: TGTGCCACCAGTGATTCTAGCGGGAGGAGGCAAGAGACCCAGTACTTC; CDR3aa: CATSDSSGRRQETQYF
abundance: many; v_gene: TRBV5-6; d_gene: -; j_gene: TRBJ1-1; CDR3nt: TGTGCCAGCAGCTTCCCAGCCTACACTGAAGCTTTCTTT; CDR3aa: CASSFPAYTEAFF
abundance: few; v_gene: TRBV11-1; d_gene: -; j_gene: TRBJ2-6; CDR3nt: TGTGCCAGCAGTGTCAGGGTTGGAGCGGCCAACGTCCTGACTTTC; CDR3aa: CASSVRVGAANVLTF
abundance: many; v_gene: TRBV29-1; d_gene: -; j_gene: TRBJ2-4; CDR3nt: TGCAGCGTCCGACAGGCACTAGCCAAAAACATTCAGTACTTC; CDR3aa: CSVRQALAKNIQYF
abundance: many; v_gene: TRBV5-1; d_gene: -; j_gene: TRBJ2-5; CDR3nt: TGCGCCAGCAGCTTGTCGGGGGCCGCGCTTGGGGAGACCCAGTACTTC; CDR3aa: CASSLSGAALGETQYF
abundance: many; v_gene: TRBV7-2; d_gene: -; j_gene: TRBJ2-3; CDR3nt: TGTGCCAGCAGCTCCGGGAGAGATACGCAGTATTTT; CDR3aa: CASSSGRDTQYF
abundance: once; v_gene: TRBV2; d_gene: -; j_gene: TRBJ1-1; CDR3nt: TGTGCCAGCAGTGAAGAGTACAGGGCGAGTGGCGCTTTCTTT; CDR3aa: CASSEEYRASGAFF
abundance: many; v_gene: TRBV5-1; d_gene: -; j_gene: TRBJ2-1; CDR3nt: TGCGCCAGCAGCTTGGGGGGGACACCTTACAATGAGCAGTTCTTC; CDR3aa: CASSLGGTPYNEQFF
abundance: many; v_gene: TRBV7-2; d_gene: TRBD2; j_gene: TRBJ2-1; CDR3nt: TGTGCCAGCAGCTTCGGCGGGAGGGAAAAGCAGTTCTTC; CDR3aa: CASSFGGREKQFF
abundance: many; v_gene: TRBV7-8; d_gene: -; j_gene: TRBJ2-3; CDR3nt: TGTGCCAGCAGCCCCCGGGAGACTAGCACAGATACGCAGTATTTT; CDR3aa: CASSPRETSTDTQYF
abundance: many; v_gene: TRBV7-2; d_gene: -; j_gene: TRBJ1-5; CDR3nt: TGTGCCAGCAGCTTAAGAGGGGTCGGCAATCAGCCCCAGCATTTT; CDR3aa: CASSLRGVGNQPQHF
abundance: many; v_gene: TRBV6-2/TRBV6-3; d_gene: -; j_gene: TRBJ1-4; CDR3nt: TGTGCCAGCAGCCCTACGGTGGGAAAACTGTTTTTT; CDR3aa: CASSPTVGKLFF
abundance: many; v_gene: TRBV20-1; d_gene: TRBD2; j_gene: TRBJ2-5; CDR3nt: TGCAGTGCTAGAACTAGCGGGAACCAAGAGACCCAGTACTTC; CDR3aa: CSARTSGNQETQYF
abundance: many; v_gene: TRBV28; d_gene: TRBD1; j_gene: TRBJ2-2; CDR3nt: TGTGCCGTTAGCGGGACAGGGGTAACCGGGGAGCTGTTTTTT; CDR3aa: CAVSGTGVTGELFF
abundance: -; v_gene: TRBV19; d_gene: -; j_gene: TRBJ2-3; CDR3nt: TGTGCCAGTACTGGGAACCCTAGCACAGATACGCAGTATTTT; CDR3aa: CASTGNPSTDTQYF
abundance: few; v_gene: TRBV7-2; d_gene: -; j_gene: TRBJ2-1; CDR3nt: TGTGCCAGCAGCTTTCGAGGGAGCTCCTACAATGAGCAGTTCTTC; CDR3aa: CASSFRGSSYNEQFF
abundance: -; v_gene: TRBV6-1; d_gene: -; j_gene: TRBJ2-3; CDR3nt: TGTGCCAGCAGTGGCAGGGGCGCCCTCGCAGATACGCAGTATTTT; CDR3aa: CASSGRGALADTQYF
abundance: many; v_gene: TRBV12-3/TRBV12-4; d_gene: -; j_gene: TRBJ2-5; CDR3nt: TGTGCCAGCAATAACAGGGTCGAACGTGAGACCCAGTACTTC; CDR3aa: CASNNRVERETQYF
abundance: many; v_gene: TRBV10-3; d_gene: -; j_gene: TRBJ2-1; CDR3nt: TGTGCCATCGATGGGGGCGATACCTACAATGAGCAGTTCTTC; CDR3aa: CAIDGGDTYNEQFF
abundance: many; v_gene: TRBV3-1; d_gene: TRBD2; j_gene: TRBJ2-5; CDR3nt: TGTGCCAGCAGCCACGATTCGACTAGCGGGACAACCCAGTACTTC; CDR3aa: CASSHDSTSGTTQYF
abundance: many; v_gene: TRBV27; d_gene: TRBD1; j_gene: TRBJ1-1; CDR3nt: TGTGCCAGCAGTTTATCCCCAGGGGGTTTCACTGAAGCTTTCTTT; CDR3aa: CASSLSPGGFTEAFF
abundance: many; v_gene: TRBV16; d_gene: -; j_gene: TRBJ2-1; CDR3nt: TGTGCCAGCAGCCCCCCAGGGTCTGAGCAGTTCTTC; CDR3aa: CASSPPGSEQFF
abundance: many; v_gene: TRBV7-6; d_gene: -; j_gene: TRBJ1-1; CDR3nt: TGTGCCAGCAGCTTAGTGGACTTCACTGAAGCTTTCTTT; CDR3aa: CASSLVDFTEAFF
abundance: many; v_gene: TRBV7-9; d_gene: -; j_gene: TRBJ1-4; CDR3nt: TGTGCCAGCAGCTTAGCCGGGAGGGGTGTGGATGAAAAACTGTTTTTT; CDR3aa: CASSLAGRGVDEKLFF
abundance: many; v_gene: TRBV5-1; d_gene: -; j_gene: TRBJ2-3; CDR3nt: TGCGCCAGCAGCTTTGAAGGACACCCCACAGATACGCAGTATTTT; CDR3aa: CASSFEGHPTDTQYF
abundance: many; v_gene: TRBV15; d_gene: TRBD2; j_gene: TRBJ2-3; CDR3nt: TGTGCCACCAAACCTAGCGGGAGAGCAGATACGCAGTATTTT; CDR3aa: CATKPSGRADTQYF
abundance: many; v_gene: TRBV5-1; d_gene: -; j_gene: TRBJ1-2; CDR3nt: TGCGCCAGCAGCTTGGGAGAGCCTGAATATGGCTACACCTTC; CDR3aa: CASSLGEPEYGYTF
abundance: many; v_gene: TRBV6-1; d_gene: -; j_gene: TRBJ1-5; CDR3nt: TGTGCCAGCAGTGACCTCAGGGATGGCAATCAGCCCCAGCATTTT; CDR3aa: CASSDLRDGNQPQHF
abundance: many; v_gene: TRBV12-3/TRBV12-4; d_gene: -; j_gene: TRBJ2-2; CDR3nt: TGTGCCAGCAGTCGGGGCGTCCTGACCGGGGAGCTGTTTTTT; CDR3aa: CASSRGVLTGELFF
abundance: many; v_gene: TRBV24-1; d_gene: TRBD2; j_gene: TRBJ2-2; CDR3nt: TGTGCCACCAGTGATTATAGCGGGATCGACACCGGGGAGCTGTTTTTT; CDR3aa: CATSDYSGIDTGELFF
abundance: -; v_gene: TRBV19; d_gene: TRBD1; j_gene: TRBJ1-1; CDR3nt: TGTGCCAGTAGTATATCCGGGACAGGGGTGGTAGCTGAAGCTTTCTTT; CDR3aa: CASSISGTGVVAEAFF
abundance: -; v_gene: TRBV19; d_gene: TRBD1; j_gene: TRBJ2-3; CDR3nt: TGTGCCAGTAGGGGGACAGGCGACTGGGATACGCAGTATTTT; CDR3aa: CASRGTGDWDTQYF
abundance: many; v_gene: TRBV5-5; d_gene: -; j_gene: TRBJ1-4; CDR3nt: TGTGCCAGCAGGACTACATCGGCGACAACTAATGAAAAACTGTTTTTT; CDR3aa: CASRTTSATTNEKLFF
abundance: -; v_gene: TRBV11-3; d_gene: -; j_gene: TRBJ2-1; CDR3nt: TGTGCCAGCACCCCCACGCCTGCTTACAATGAGCAGTTCTTC; CDR3aa: CASTPTPAYNEQFF
abundance: many; v_gene: TRBV29-1; d_gene: -; j_gene: TRBJ2-5; CDR3nt: TGCAGCGTTGAACATTCCGGTCCAGAGACCCAGTACTTC; CDR3aa: CSVEHSGPETQYF
abundance: many; v_gene: TRBV5-1; d_gene: TRBD1; j_gene: TRBJ2-2; CDR3nt: TGCGCCAGCAGCCCGGACAGGCAGAACACCGGGGAGCTGTTTTTT; CDR3aa: CASSPDRQNTGELFF
abundance: few; v_gene: TRBV11-2; d_gene: -; j_gene: TRBJ1-1; CDR3nt: TGTGCCAGCAGCTCTCAAGACACTGAAGCTTTCTTT; CDR3aa: CASSSQDTEAFF
abundance: many; v_gene: TRBV29-1; d_gene: TRBD1; j_gene: TRBJ1-5; CDR3nt: TGCAGCGTTGGGACAGGGAATAATCAGCCCCAGCATTTT; CDR3aa: CSVGTGNNQPQHF
abundance: many; v_gene: TRBV6-5; d_gene: -; j_gene: TRBJ2-2; CDR3nt: TGTGCCAGCAGCCACGGGAATTTGGGGGGCCCCGGGGAGCTGTTTTTT; CDR3aa: CASSHGNLGGPGELFF
abundance: many; v_gene: TRBV3-1; d_gene: -; j_gene: TRBJ2-5; CDR3nt: TGTGCCAGCAGCCAAGACGGAGTGTCCCAGTACTTC; CDR3aa: CASSQDGVSQYF
abundance: many; v_gene: TRBV9; d_gene: -; j_gene: TRBJ2-5; CDR3nt: TGTGCCAGCAGCGTAGCTTTTGGTTTCCAAGAGACCCAGTACTTC; CDR3aa: CASSVAFGFQETQYF
abundance: -; v_gene: TRBV2; d_gene: -; j_gene: TRBJ2-3; CDR3nt: TGTGCCAGTCTCCGGCCGCCCGGCACAGATACGCAGTATTTT; CDR3aa: CASLRPPGTDTQYF
abundance: many; v_gene: TRBV20-1; d_gene: TRBD2; j_gene: TRBJ2-1; CDR3nt: TGCAGTGTCGACATAGCGGGATTATACAATGAGCAGTTCTTC; CDR3aa: CSVDIAGLYNEQFF
abundance: many; v_gene: TRBV4-2; d_gene: TRBD2; j_gene: TRBJ2-2; CDR3nt: TGTGCCAGCAGCCGGGGACTAGCGGGAGTCCCCGGGGAGCTGTTTTTT; CDR3aa: CASSRGLAGVPGELFF
abundance: many; v_gene: TRBV12-3/TRBV12-4; d_gene: TRBD1; j_gene: TRBJ1-1; CDR3nt: TGTGCCAGCAGGGGCGGTACAGGGGGAAGTGAAGCTTTCTTT; CDR3aa: CASRGGTGGSEAFF
abundance: many; v_gene: TRBV15; d_gene: -; j_gene: TRBJ2-1; CDR3nt: TGTGCCACCAGTCCCCGGTGGGACAATGAGCAGTTCTTC; CDR3aa: CATSPRWDNEQFF
abundance: many; v_gene: TRBV20-1; d_gene: TRBD1; j_gene: TRBJ1-5; CDR3nt: TGCAGTGCTTTTACGGGACAGGGGACGGGAAAGCGGGCCCAGCATTTT; CDR3aa: CSAFTGQGTGKRAQHF
abundance: many; v_gene: TRBV19; d_gene: TRBD1; j_gene: TRBJ1-1; CDR3nt: TGTGCCAGTAGTATAGACAGGGGGCCTGCTTTCTTT; CDR3aa: CASSIDRGPAFF
abundance: many; v_gene: TRBV7-2; d_gene: TRBD2; j_gene: TRBJ2-7; CDR3nt: TGTGCCAGCAGCCCCAGGAGCGGGAGCCAGCAGTACTTC; CDR3aa: CASSPRSGSQQYF
abundance: many; v_gene: TRBV9; d_gene: TRBD1; j_gene: TRBJ1-2; CDR3nt: TGTGCCAGCAGCTTGGGACAGACGGGTGGCTACACCTTC; CDR3aa: CASSLGQTGGYTF
abundance: many; v_gene: TRBV20-1; d_gene: TRBD2; j_gene: TRBJ2-1; CDR3nt: TGCAGTACCGGGACTAGCGACTACAATGAGCAGTTCTTC; CDR3aa: CSTGTSDYNEQFF
abundance: many; v_gene: TRBV7-6; d_gene: -; j_gene: TRBJ2-1; CDR3nt: TGTGCCAGCAGCTTGACTGTCCCGGGACCTGGGAGCGATGAGCAGTTCTTC; CDR3aa: CASSLTVPGPGSDEQFF
abundance: -; v_gene: TRBV5-8; d_gene: TRBD1; j_gene: TRBJ2-2; CDR3nt: TGTGCCAGCAGCCCGGGACAGGGGGCCGGGGAGCTGTTTTTT; CDR3aa: CASSPGQGAGELFF